A selection of T cell receptor beta chains follows, all from one sample in a study of T-cell memory formation after mild COVID-19. TCRdb re-analysed the 5' RACE reads in MiXCR, keeping a single row per CDR3 protein. This table has fewer than 700,000 distinct CDR3 sequences, about 20% appearing once. Sequenced: PBMCs or a T cell subset sorted from them (not recorded which). The receptor set was obtained from an adult woman who had mild COVID-19 (a few samples of this study predate the infection). Cell type and time point are not known. Each CDR3 is given with its conserved first and last residue. Each record gives: J gene, clone size, D gene, V gene, CDR3 DNA, CDR3 protein. A D gene is named only where the DNA matches it firmly. Expanded clones get a size class; other rows say once, few or many, or leave the size out.

J gene: TRBJ2-1; clone size: -; D gene: -; V gene: TRBV6-5; CDR3 DNA: TGTGCCAGCATCTCCCGGGACCCTTACAATGAGCAGTTCTTC; CDR3 protein: CASISRDPYNEQFF
J gene: TRBJ2-5; clone size: few; D gene: TRBD2; V gene: TRBV7-9; CDR3 DNA: TGTGCCAGCGGCCGGGAGGGAGCTGCCCGAGAGACCCAGTACTTC; CDR3 protein: CASGREGAARETQYF
J gene: TRBJ2-7; clone size: -; D gene: TRBD1; V gene: TRBV5-6; CDR3 DNA: TGTGCCAGCAGCGCGACACAGGGGTCCGAGCAGTACTTC; CDR3 protein: CASSATQGSEQYF
J gene: TRBJ1-2; clone size: -; D gene: -; V gene: TRBV21-1; CDR3 DNA: TGTGCCAGCAGCAAATTAGAGGTGGGACAGGGGGTCTGTTTGGACTACACCTTC; CDR3 protein: CASSKLEVGQGVCLDYTF
J gene: TRBJ2-3; clone size: -; D gene: TRBD2; V gene: TRBV12-3/TRBV12-4; CDR3 DNA: TGTGCCAGCAGTTTAGGGGGAGGGTATGGCACAGATACGCAGTATTTT; CDR3 protein: CASSLGGGYGTDTQYF
J gene: TRBJ2-1; clone size: -; D gene: -; V gene: TRBV5-1; CDR3 DNA: TGCGCCAGCAGCTTGGGCAGTAGTCCTGAGCAGTTCTTC; CDR3 protein: CASSLGSSPEQFF
J gene: TRBJ2-7; clone size: few; D gene: TRBD1; V gene: TRBV27; CDR3 DNA: TGTGCCAGCAGGACAGGGAATTCCTACGAGCAGTACTTC; CDR3 protein: CASRTGNSYEQYF
J gene: TRBJ2-1; clone size: few; D gene: TRBD2; V gene: TRBV9; CDR3 DNA: TGTGCCAGCAGCGTAGCTAGCGGGAAGTCCTACAATGAGCAGTTCTTC; CDR3 protein: CASSVASGKSYNEQFF
J gene: TRBJ1-4; clone size: -; D gene: TRBD1; V gene: TRBV20-1; CDR3 DNA: TGCAGTGCTAGAGATCGGAAGGGGGCGGGCGAAAAACTGTTTTTT; CDR3 protein: CSARDRKGAGEKLFF
J gene: TRBJ1-1; clone size: -; D gene: -; V gene: TRBV4-1; CDR3 DNA: TGCGCCAGCAGCCAAGAAGGGACGGCTGGGACTGAAGCTTTCTTT; CDR3 protein: CASSQEGTAGTEAFF
J gene: TRBJ2-7; clone size: once; D gene: TRBD1; V gene: TRBV30; CDR3 DNA: TGTGCCTCGTCGGGACAGGGTTTCTACGAGCAGTACTTC; CDR3 protein: CASSGQGFYEQYF
J gene: TRBJ2-1; clone size: few; D gene: -; V gene: TRBV13; CDR3 DNA: TGTGCCAGCAGCTTAGGGGCCCTAAGTCGGGTCGGAACTGCTGAGCAGTTCTTC; CDR3 protein: CASSLGALSRVGTAEQFF
J gene: TRBJ2-3; clone size: many; D gene: -; V gene: TRBV30; CDR3 DNA: TGTGCCTGGAGTGTTGGGTTTGATACGCAGTATTTT; CDR3 protein: CAWSVGFDTQYF
J gene: TRBJ2-3; clone size: -; D gene: TRBD2; V gene: TRBV5-1; CDR3 DNA: TGCGCCAGCAGCCTGAGTTGGAGGACGGGAGGGCCGTTGGATACGCAGTATTTT; CDR3 protein: CASSLSWRTGGPLDTQYF
J gene: TRBJ1-3; clone size: few; D gene: -; V gene: TRBV2; CDR3 DNA: TGTGCCAGCAGCCAGGACGTCAACCTCGGGAACACCATATATTTT; CDR3 protein: CASSQDVNLGNTIYF
J gene: TRBJ2-7; clone size: few; D gene: TRBD1; V gene: TRBV25-1; CDR3 DNA: TGTGCCAGCACAAAAGGGACAGGGAGTTACGAGCAGTACTTC; CDR3 protein: CASTKGTGSYEQYF
J gene: TRBJ2-2; clone size: few; D gene: -; V gene: TRBV1; CDR3 DNA: TGCACCAGCCTAACGGGAGTAGGTGCCGGGGAGCTGTTTTTT; CDR3 protein: CTSLTGVGAGELFF
J gene: TRBJ2-5; clone size: few; D gene: -; V gene: TRBV12-3/TRBV12-4; CDR3 DNA: TGTGCCAGCAGTTCCCCCCAGACGGTGAAAGAGACCCAGTACTTC; CDR3 protein: CASSSPQTVKETQYF
J gene: TRBJ1-5; clone size: -; D gene: TRBD1; V gene: TRBV24-1; CDR3 DNA: TGTGCCACCAGTGTAGGGGGCGATCAGCCCCAGCATTTT; CDR3 protein: CATSVGGDQPQHF
J gene: TRBJ2-1; clone size: few; D gene: -; V gene: TRBV7-6; CDR3 DNA: TGTGCCAGCAGCTTCAACTACAATGAGCAGTTCTTC; CDR3 protein: CASSFNYNEQFF
J gene: TRBJ2-7; clone size: -; D gene: -; V gene: TRBV27; CDR3 DNA: TGTGCCAGCAGGATAGGGCACGAGCAGTACTTC; CDR3 protein: CASRIGHEQYF
J gene: TRBJ2-2; clone size: few; D gene: TRBD2; V gene: TRBV20-1; CDR3 DNA: TGCAGTGCTAGAGAGGTCGGGAGGGCAAACACCGGGGAGCTGTTTTTT; CDR3 protein: CSAREVGRANTGELFF
J gene: TRBJ2-7; clone size: -; D gene: TRBD2; V gene: TRBV20-1; CDR3 DNA: TGCAGTGCTAGAGGAGCTAGCGGGGGGCCTTACTACGAGCAGTACTTC; CDR3 protein: CSARGASGGPYYEQYF
J gene: TRBJ2-6; clone size: -; D gene: -; V gene: TRBV12-3/TRBV12-4; CDR3 DNA: TGTGCCAGCAGTTACACTTCTGGGGCCAACGTCCTGACTTTC; CDR3 protein: CASSYTSGANVLTF
J gene: TRBJ2-3; clone size: -; D gene: -; V gene: TRBV7-9; CDR3 DNA: TGTGCCAGCAGCTTAGGGATTTTCGGTCAAGCAGGGGCCATTATGGATACGCAGTATTTT; CDR3 protein: CASSLGIFGQAGAIMDTQYF
J gene: TRBJ2-7; clone size: few; D gene: -; V gene: TRBV7-8; CDR3 DNA: TGTGCCAGCAGCTTAACTAGCAGGTTCTACGAGCAGTACTTC; CDR3 protein: CASSLTSRFYEQYF
J gene: TRBJ2-7; clone size: -; D gene: -; V gene: TRBV18; CDR3 DNA: TGTGCCAGCTCACCTAACGGGGGAGTCTACGAGCAGTACTTC; CDR3 protein: CASSPNGGVYEQYF
J gene: TRBJ1-2; clone size: -; D gene: -; V gene: TRBV12-3/TRBV12-4; CDR3 DNA: TGTGCCAGCACCCGGGGGAGCTATGGCTACACCTTC; CDR3 protein: CASTRGSYGYTF
J gene: TRBJ1-1; clone size: few; D gene: -; V gene: TRBV7-9; CDR3 DNA: TGTGCCAGCAGCTTAGAGGTGATTCCGGAAGCTTTCTTT; CDR3 protein: CASSLEVIPEAFF
J gene: TRBJ1-4; clone size: -; D gene: -; V gene: TRBV3-1; CDR3 DNA: TGTGCCAGCAGCCGGGCTAGGGAAAAACTGTTTTTT; CDR3 protein: CASSRAREKLFF
J gene: TRBJ2-1; clone size: -; D gene: TRBD1; V gene: TRBV24-1; CDR3 DNA: TGTGCCACCAGGGACAGGGGGAATGAGCAGTTCTTC; CDR3 protein: CATRDRGNEQFF
J gene: TRBJ2-5; clone size: -; D gene: TRBD2; V gene: TRBV6-1; CDR3 DNA: TGTGCCAGCAGCGAACTCTCTAGCGGGAGTAGGGAGACCCAGTACTTC; CDR3 protein: CASSELSSGSRETQYF
J gene: TRBJ1-3; clone size: -; D gene: -; V gene: TRBV18; CDR3 DNA: TGTGCCAGCTCACCAGTGGGACCCTCTGGAAACACCATATATTTT; CDR3 protein: CASSPVGPSGNTIYF
J gene: TRBJ2-7; clone size: few; D gene: TRBD2; V gene: TRBV29-1; CDR3 DNA: TGCAGCGCTTCACTAGCGGGGGGCTACGAGCAGTACTTC; CDR3 protein: CSASLAGGYEQYF
J gene: TRBJ2-7; clone size: few; D gene: TRBD1; V gene: TRBV25-1; CDR3 DNA: TGTGCCAGCAGTGGCCGGGACAGCCGTCCCAACGAGCAGTACTTC; CDR3 protein: CASSGRDSRPNEQYF
J gene: TRBJ2-7; clone size: few; D gene: TRBD2; V gene: TRBV10-3; CDR3 DNA: TGTGCCATCAGTGAGTCCCGACTAGCGGGAGGACCCTACGAGCAGTACTTC; CDR3 protein: CAISESRLAGGPYEQYF
J gene: TRBJ1-1; clone size: few; D gene: -; V gene: TRBV7-6; CDR3 DNA: TGTGCCAGCAGCTTATTGGAGGGGGACATAGCCCCAGAGGTCGGGGCTTTCTTT; CDR3 protein: CASSLLEGDIAPEVGAFF
J gene: TRBJ2-2; clone size: -; D gene: TRBD2; V gene: TRBV5-1; CDR3 DNA: TGCGCCAGCACCCCGACGGGTAGCGGGGGGGCCACCGGGGAGCTGTTTTTT; CDR3 protein: CASTPTGSGGATGELFF
J gene: TRBJ2-7; clone size: -; D gene: -; V gene: TRBV30; CDR3 DNA: TGTGCCTGGAAGCGGCCAGATCCTTACGAGCAGTACTTC; CDR3 protein: CAWKRPDPYEQYF
J gene: TRBJ2-6; clone size: -; D gene: -; V gene: TRBV24-1; CDR3 DNA: TGTGCCATCGCACGCACTGGGGCCAACGTCCTGACTTTC; CDR3 protein: CAIARTGANVLTF
J gene: TRBJ1-5; clone size: few; D gene: TRBD1; V gene: TRBV5-1; CDR3 DNA: TGCGCCAGCAGTCCCTGGACAGGGGTCAATCAGCCCCAGCATTTT; CDR3 protein: CASSPWTGVNQPQHF
J gene: TRBJ2-1; clone size: -; D gene: TRBD2; V gene: TRBV5-4; CDR3 DNA: TGTGCCAGCAGCTTGTTGGGACTAGCGGGAGGGCAGTCCTACAATGAGCAGTTCTTC; CDR3 protein: CASSLLGLAGGQSYNEQFF
J gene: TRBJ2-2; clone size: -; D gene: TRBD1; V gene: TRBV11-2; CDR3 DNA: TGTGCCAGCAGCTCAGGACAGGGATACACCGGGGAGCTGTTTTTT; CDR3 protein: CASSSGQGYTGELFF
J gene: TRBJ2-4; clone size: few; D gene: TRBD2; V gene: TRBV2; CDR3 DNA: TGTGCCAGCATGGCGGGAGGGCCGAAGGCCAAAAACATTCAGTACTTC; CDR3 protein: CASMAGGPKAKNIQYF
J gene: TRBJ1-1; clone size: -; D gene: -; V gene: TRBV6-1; CDR3 DNA: TGTGCCAGCACAGCCTATGGGTTGAACACTGAAGCTTTCTTT; CDR3 protein: CASTAYGLNTEAFF
J gene: TRBJ1-5; clone size: few; D gene: -; V gene: TRBV2; CDR3 DNA: TGTGCCAGCAGCCAAACACGAGCAGCGCATAGCAATCAGCCCCAGCATTTT; CDR3 protein: CASSQTRAAHSNQPQHF
J gene: TRBJ1-5; clone size: -; D gene: -; V gene: TRBV6-2/TRBV6-3; CDR3 DNA: TGTGCCAGCAGTTACGCAGGGAAGCATTATAGCAATCAGCCCCAGCATTTT; CDR3 protein: CASSYAGKHYSNQPQHF
J gene: TRBJ2-5; clone size: -; D gene: -; V gene: TRBV6-2/TRBV6-3; CDR3 DNA: TGTGCCAGCAGTTCCGTCTGGGAGACCCAGTACTTC; CDR3 protein: CASSSVWETQYF
J gene: TRBJ2-4; clone size: -; D gene: -; V gene: TRBV11-3; CDR3 DNA: TGTGCCAGCAGCTTCGGGGGCGACAGAAACATTCAGTACTTC; CDR3 protein: CASSFGGDRNIQYF
J gene: TRBJ2-7; clone size: -; D gene: -; V gene: TRBV19; CDR3 DNA: TGTGCCAGTAGTATAGGGGGCGAGCAGTACTTC; CDR3 protein: CASSIGGEQYF
J gene: TRBJ1-4; clone size: -; D gene: TRBD1; V gene: TRBV25-1; CDR3 DNA: TGTGCCAGCAGTGATCTCAGGGGGCAGTATGAAAAACTGTTTTTT; CDR3 protein: CASSDLRGQYEKLFF
J gene: TRBJ1-1; clone size: -; D gene: TRBD1; V gene: TRBV2; CDR3 DNA: TGTGCCAGCACCGTCCAACAGGGGGCTGAAGCTTTCTTT; CDR3 protein: CASTVQQGAEAFF
J gene: TRBJ1-2; clone size: -; D gene: -; V gene: TRBV20-1; CDR3 DNA: TGCAGTGCTCCTTCCCGATTGAGAGCTAACTATGGCTACACCTTC; CDR3 protein: CSAPSRLRANYGYTF
J gene: TRBJ2-2; clone size: -; D gene: -; V gene: TRBV5-4; CDR3 DNA: TGTGCCAGCAGCTTGGGACGTGTGGGAACGGACACCGGGGAGCTGTTTTTT; CDR3 protein: CASSLGRVGTDTGELFF